One sample yielded the 25 T cell receptor beta chains listed below, sequenced in a study of T cell responses to AZD1222 COVID-19 vaccine. TCRdb's copy holds only in-frame clones and misses some; the assay was immunoSEQ multiplex PCR. The sample includes roughly 150,000 clones, roughly 80% of them seen just once. The sample in question was peripheral blood, obtained on day 0 of AZD1222 vaccination. The receptors come from an adult in good health.

The chain couples TRBV28 to TRBJ1-5, with 8 bases that match TRBD1. CDR3 size: 17 residues. The V gene's germline CDR1 is MDHEN and CDR2 SYDVKM. The J segment lost 1 base and the V segment lost 6 bases, leaving 11 bases of the junction unmatched. The CDR3 coding sequence is TGTGCCAGCAGCCAACCCCGGACAGGGTTGAGCAATCAGCCCCAGCATTTT. It specifies CASSQPRTGLSNQPQHF. Based on the CDR3 plus reference TRBV28 and TRBJ1-5, the full variable domain is DVKVTQSSRYLVKRTGEKVFLECVQDMDHENMFWYRQDPGLGLRLIYFSYDVKMKEKGDIPEGYSVSREKKERFSLILESASTNQTSMYLCASSQPRTGLSNQPQHFGDGTRLSIL.

J is TRBJ1-5 and V is TRBV5-1; no reliable D call. V lost 4 bases and J 4 bases, leaving 18 bases between the germline ends. Germline loops: CDR1 SGHRS, CDR2 YFSETQ. The CDR3 length is 16 residues. The CDR3 region has the DNA TGCGCCAGCAGCCCCGGTGGTGCAGACCCGAATCAGCCCCAGCATTTT. Protein product: CASSPGGADPNQPQHF.

This rearrangement joins TRBV9 to TRBJ2-1; 9 bases match TRBD1. Germline V lookup: CDR1 SGDLS, CDR2 YYNGEE. CDR3 length equals 15 residues. Losses at the gene ends were 3 bases for V and 4 bases for J; bases not matched to a gene: 5. CDR3 sequence: CASSEVGQGYNEQFF. The DNA for the CDR3 is TGTGCCAGCAGCGAGGTGGGACAGGGATACAATGAGCAGTTCTTC.

The V and J genes are TRBV20-1 and TRBJ1-5; D is perhaps TRBD1 (5 bases). V lost 3 bases, J lost 6 bases, and 15 bases lay in between. This CDR3 is built from 14 residues. From germline, CDR1 is DFQATT and CDR2 SNEGSKA (reference sequence). The CDR3 nucleotides are TGCAGTGCTAGTTTGGGGGTACTTAGTCAGCCCCAGCATTTT. Its protein product is CSASLGVLSQPQHF.

The chain carries TRBV4-1 and TRBJ1-1; possible D gene TRBD1, 6 bases. Between the trimmed V and J ends, which lost 6 bases and 0 bases, there was a span of 14 bases. Germline loops: CDR1 MGHRA, CDR2 YSYEKL. The CDR3 consists of 15 residues. The CDR3 protein is CASSPPGQMNTEAFF. The CDR3, as DNA: TGCGCCAGCAGTCCACCGGGACAAATGAACACTGAAGCTTTCTTT.

This clone was found a few times. This sequence joins TRBV6-5 and TRBJ1-1; D is ambiguous. Germline-derived CDR1 and CDR2 are MNHEY and SVGAGI. This CDR3 has 13 residues. V lost 5 bases to trimming and J lost 7 bases, with 14 bases between them. The CDR3 spells CASSPLRQNEAFF. For the CDR3, the DNA is TGTGCCAGCAGTCCACTCAGGCAAAATGAAGCTTTCTTT.

This rearrangement joins TRBV5-1 to TRBJ1-5; no reliable D call. Between the trimmed V and J ends, which lost 0 bases and 2 bases, there was a span of 9 bases. The V gene's germline CDR1 is SGHRS and CDR2 YFSETQ. CDR3 length equals 15 residues. CDR3 DNA sequence: TGCGCCAGCAGCTTGGAAGGACTGCGCAATCAGCCCCAGCATTTT. This translates into CASSLEGLRNQPQHF.

This chain links TRBV24-1 with TRBJ1-2; TRBD1 might be the D (5 bases). CDR1 is KGHDR and CDR2 is SFDVKD in the germline V gene. The CDR3 is 16 amino acids. Trimming removed 3 bases at V and 3 bases at J, with 16 bases between. For the CDR3, the DNA is TGTGCCACCAGTGATCGGGATGGGGGGTCCGACTATGGCTACACCTTC. It translates to CATSDRDGGSDYGYTF.

The gene calls are TRBV3-1 (or the pseudogene TRBV3-2) and TRBJ2-1; TRBD1 matches 7 bases. The V and J ends lost 3 bases and 8 bases, in that order; junction bases with no gene match: 10. CDR1 LGHDT and CDR2 YNNKEL come from the germline V gene (reference sequence). This CDR3 has 15 amino acids. The CDR3 sequence: CASSHSDRAGDEQFF. The CDR3 DNA follows: TGTGCCAGCAGCCACTCCGACAGGGCAGGGGATGAGCAGTTCTTC.

The count of this clone is one. This chain links TRBV9 with TRBJ1-1, with TRBD1 matching over 7 bases. Trimming removed 4 bases from V and 0 bases from J; junction bases left unmatched: 9. This CDR3 region has 16 residues. Germline V CDR1 and CDR2: SGDLS, YYNGEE. Here the CDR3 reads CASSPQGGQMNTEAFF. CDR3 sequence (DNA): TGTGCCAGCAGCCCCCAGGGGGGACAAATGAACACTGAAGCTTTCTTT.

The chain joins TRBV18 to TRBJ1-1; D call uncertain. This CDR3 contains 15 residues. Trimming took 3 bases from V and 1 from J, leaving 12 bases between them. Germline lookup yields CDR1 KGHSH and CDR2 LQKENI. The CDR3 DNA reads as TGTGCCAGCTCACCCATACAGATTAAGAACACTGAAGCTTTCTTT. Translating it yields CASSPIQIKNTEAFF.

The chain carries TRBV7-9 and TRBJ1-6; D possibly corresponds to TRBD1 (6 bases). This CDR3 contains 14 residues. Between the trimmed V and J ends, which lost 3 bases and 6 bases, there was a span of 9 bases. The germline CDR1 and CDR2 sequences are SEHNR and FQNEAQ (reference sequence). The CDR3 bases are TGTGCCAGCAGCTTTACAGGGAGTAATTCACCCCTCCACTTT. Translation: CASSFTGSNSPLHF.

This chain links TRBV29-1 with TRBJ2-3; D might be TRBD1 or TRBD2, each matching 6 bases. This CDR3 region has 13 residues. The ends were cut back, 4 bases at V and 6 bases at J, with 14 bases in the middle. CDR1 and CDR2 (germline): SQVTM, ANQGSEA. The CDR3 loop is CSVVSGALDTQYF. CDR3 coding DNA: TGCAGCGTTGTTTCGGGGGCGCTCGATACGCAGTATTTT.

The genes are TRBV7-9 and TRBJ1-2; TRBD1 agrees at 8 bases. CDR3 length: 14 residues. Germline assignment: CDR1 SEHNR and CDR2 FQNEAQ (reference sequence). Losses at the gene ends were 3 bases for V and 9 bases for J; bases not matched to a gene: 9. CDR3 loop: CASSFQGAFQSYTF. The CDR3 DNA is TGTGCCAGCAGCTTTCAGGGGGCCTTTCAGAGCTACACCTTC.

This sequence joins TRBV6-5 and TRBJ1-1, with 7 bases fitting TRBD1. V lost 0 bases, J lost 0 bases, and 1 base stayed unmatched. Germline V gene lookup returns CDR1 MNHEY and CDR2 SVGAGI. This CDR3 comprises 15 residues. In DNA form, the CDR3 reads TGTGCCAGCAGTTACTCGGGGACAGTGAACACTGAAGCTTTCTTT. Translation gives CASSYSGTVNTEAFF.

V is TRBV30 and J is TRBJ1-1; no reliable D call. CDR3 length: 14 residues. CDR1 is GTSNPN and CDR2 is SVGIG in the germline V gene (reference sequence). Trimming shortened V by 0 bases and J by 6 bases, and 14 bases separated the two germline ends. The CDR3 protein is CAWSVSPLWAEAFF. The CDR3 bases are TGTGCCTGGAGTGTATCCCCTCTTTGGGCTGAAGCTTTCTTT.

The CDR3 bases are TGTGCCAGCAGCTTAGGGGGGAGAGGGGTAAACACTGAAGCTTTCTTT. As protein: CASSLGGRGVNTEAFF. This chain links TRBV11-2 with TRBJ1-1; maybe TRBD1 (5 bases). Trimming pared 1 base from V and 2 bases from J, leaving 14 bases between. This CDR3 contains 16 residues. The germline V gene has CDR1 SGHAT and CDR2 FQNNGV.

The chain has TRBV5-6 and TRBJ1-2; TRBD1 matches 7 bases. The CDR3 sequence is 14 residues long. Germline CDR1 and CDR2: SGHDT and YYEEEE. V lost 2 bases, J lost 4 bases, and 5 bases stayed unmatched. The CDR3 protein is CASSFPGQTYGYTF. CDR3 DNA sequence: TGTGCCAGCAGCTTCCCGGGACAGACCTATGGCTACACCTTC.

The rearrangement links TRBV7-9 to TRBJ1-2; weak D call: TRBD1 (6 bases). The CDR3 extends over 16 amino acids. Between the trimmed V and J ends, which lost 4 bases and 4 bases, there was a span of 19 bases. Germline CDR1 and CDR2: SEHNR and FQNEAQ (reference sequence). CDR3 sequence reads: CASSSQTPGQTYGYTF. For the CDR3, the DNA is TGTGCCAGCAGCTCCCAAACCCCCGGACAGACCTATGGCTACACCTTC.

This chain connects TRBV15 to TRBJ1-4, with TRBD1 as a possible D gene (6 bases). The CDR3 consists of 15 residues. The V end was cut by 5 bases, the J end by 1 base, with 11 bases between. Germline-derived CDR1 and CDR2 are LNHNV and YYDKDF (reference sequence). Written as DNA, the CDR3 is TGTGCCACCAGCCGGGAGACAGGAACTAATGAAAAACTGTTTTTT. Residues: CATSRETGTNEKLFF.

The CDR3 nucleotides read TGTGCCAGCCACCCATCACAGAAAAATAACTATGGCTACACCTTC. Protein: CASHPSQKNNYGYTF. V and J are TRBV5-4 and TRBJ1-2; D is unresolved. Trimming stripped 7 bases from V and 1 base from J, with 17 bases between. From germline, CDR1 is SGHNT and CDR2 YYREEE (reference sequence). CDR3 size: 15 residues.

The chain carries TRBV11-2 and TRBJ1-2; 7 positions match TRBD1. CDR3 length: 15 residues. V gave up 1 base and J gave up 4 bases; unmatched junction bases: 6. Germline-derived CDR1 and CDR2 are SGHAT and FQNNGV. CDR3 nucleotide sequence: TGTGCCAGCAGCTTAGTTACAGGGGTGAGCTATGGCTACACCTTC. It yields the protein CASSLVTGVSYGYTF.

The V call is TRBV2, the J call TRBJ2-7, with D unclear. This CDR3 comprises 11 residues. Germline-derived CDR1 and CDR2 are SNHLY and FYNNEI. The ends were cut back, 8 bases at V and 6 bases at J, with 11 bases in the middle. The CDR3 DNA is TGTGCCAGCTTGAAGGCGCGCGAGCAGTACTTC. Its protein product is CASLKAREQYF.

Worth noting for this clone: It is unclear where the CDR3 begins or ends on the DNA, so no DNA is shown, and the CDR3 is as TCRdb lists it. The CDR3 spells CASSLSLRQQLGGTGSNYGYTF. This chain uses TRBV5-1 with TRBJ1-2; the table's TRBD1 call for D was not verified on the DNA. CDR1 and CDR2 from the germline V gene are SGHRS and YFSETQ. The CDR3 numbers 22 amino acids, ends counted.

This rearrangement joins TRBV30 to TRBJ2-7; D gene uncertain. This CDR3 comprises 13 residues. Germline V lookup: CDR1 GTSNPN, CDR2 SVGIG (reference sequence). The V and J ends lost 2 bases and 4 bases respectively, with 12 bases between them. CDR3: CAWSYSAVYEQYF. Here the CDR3 DNA reads TGTGCCTGGAGTTACTCGGCGGTATACGAGCAGTACTTC.